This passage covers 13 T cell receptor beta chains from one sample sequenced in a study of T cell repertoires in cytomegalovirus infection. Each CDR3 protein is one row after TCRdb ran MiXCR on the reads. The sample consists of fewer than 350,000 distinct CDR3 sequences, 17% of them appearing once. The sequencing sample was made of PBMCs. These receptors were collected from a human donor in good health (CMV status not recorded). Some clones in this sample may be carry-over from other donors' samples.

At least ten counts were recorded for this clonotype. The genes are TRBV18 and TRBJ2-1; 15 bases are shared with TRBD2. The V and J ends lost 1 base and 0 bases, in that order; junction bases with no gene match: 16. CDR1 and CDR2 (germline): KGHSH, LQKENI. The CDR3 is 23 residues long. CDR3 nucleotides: TGTGCCAGCTCACCACAGGGACTAGCGGGGGGCCGGCAAATGCAAAGCTCCTACAATGAGCAGTTCTTC. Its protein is CASSPQGLAGGRQMQSSYNEQFF. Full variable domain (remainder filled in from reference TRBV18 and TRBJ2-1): NAGVMQNPRHLVRRRGQEARLRCSPMKGHSHVYWYRQLPEEGLKFMVYLQKENIIDESGMPKERFSAEFPKEGPSILRIQQVVRGDSAAYFCASSPQGLAGGRQMQSSYNEQFFGPGTRLTVL.

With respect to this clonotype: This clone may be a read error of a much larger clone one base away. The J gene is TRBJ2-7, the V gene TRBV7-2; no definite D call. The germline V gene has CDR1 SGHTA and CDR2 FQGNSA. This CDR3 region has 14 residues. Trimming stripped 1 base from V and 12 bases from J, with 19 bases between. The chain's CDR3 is CASSLGLFSTSRYF. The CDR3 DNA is TGTGCCAGCAGCTTAGGATTATTTAGTACTTCCAGGTACTTC.

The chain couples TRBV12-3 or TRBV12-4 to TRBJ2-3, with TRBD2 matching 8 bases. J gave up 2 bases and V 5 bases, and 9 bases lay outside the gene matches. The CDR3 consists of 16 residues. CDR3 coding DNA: TGTGCCAGCAGTGGTAGCGGGGCTCTATTCACAGATACGCAGTATTTT. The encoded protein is CASSGSGALFTDTQYF.

The CDR3 protein is CASSAGTMGGSPLHF. The CDR3 coding sequence is TGCGCCAGCAGCGCCGGGACGATGGGCGGTTCACCCCTCCACTTT. The J gene is TRBJ1-6, the V gene TRBV4-3, with TRBD1 as a possible D gene (5 bases). This CDR3 is built from 15 residues. Germline CDR1 and CDR2: LGHNA and YSLEER. V was clipped by 5 bases and J by 9 bases, with 17 bases between them.

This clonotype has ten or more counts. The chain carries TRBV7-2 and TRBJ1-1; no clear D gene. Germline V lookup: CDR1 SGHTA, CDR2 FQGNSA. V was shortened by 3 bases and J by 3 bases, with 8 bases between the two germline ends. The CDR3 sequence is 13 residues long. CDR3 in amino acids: CASSFGEYTEAFF. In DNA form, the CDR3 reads TGTGCCAGCAGCTTCGGGGAATACACTGAAGCTTTCTTT.

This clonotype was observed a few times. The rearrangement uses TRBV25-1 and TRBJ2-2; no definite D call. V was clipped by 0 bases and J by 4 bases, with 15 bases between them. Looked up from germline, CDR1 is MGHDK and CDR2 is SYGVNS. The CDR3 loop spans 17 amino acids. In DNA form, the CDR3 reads TGTGCCAGCAGTGAATATATGGGTCGAAGTGGCACCGGGGAGCTGTTTTTT. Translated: CASSEYMGRSGTGELFF.

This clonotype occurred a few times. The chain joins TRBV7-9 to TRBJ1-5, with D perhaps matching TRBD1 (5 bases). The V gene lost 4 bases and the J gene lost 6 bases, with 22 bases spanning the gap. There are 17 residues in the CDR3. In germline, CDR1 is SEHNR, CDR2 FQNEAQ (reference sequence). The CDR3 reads CASSSWSGGDHGQPQHF. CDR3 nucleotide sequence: TGTGCCAGCAGCTCGTGGTCGGGAGGGGATCACGGTCAGCCCCAGCATTTT.

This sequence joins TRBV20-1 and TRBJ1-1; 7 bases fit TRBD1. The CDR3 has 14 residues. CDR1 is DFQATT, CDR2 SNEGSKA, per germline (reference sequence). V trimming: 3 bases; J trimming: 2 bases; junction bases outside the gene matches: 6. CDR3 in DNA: TGCAGTGCTAGCTTGGGACAGCTCAACACTGAAGCTTTCTTT. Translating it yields CSASLGQLNTEAFF.

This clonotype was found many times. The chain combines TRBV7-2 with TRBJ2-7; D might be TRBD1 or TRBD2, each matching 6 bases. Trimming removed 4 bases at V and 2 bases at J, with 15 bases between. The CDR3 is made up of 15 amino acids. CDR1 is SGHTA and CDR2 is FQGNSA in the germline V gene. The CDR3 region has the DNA TGTGCCAGCAGCTCAGAGGGGGGTTGGACCTACGAGCAGTACTTC. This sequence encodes CASSSEGGWTYEQYF.

In DNA, the CDR3 is TGTGCCAGCGCCGTTCTTGGGACAGGCTCCTACAATGAGCAGTTCTTC. Protein product: CASAVLGTGSYNEQFF. This chain uses TRBV14 with TRBJ2-1, with 8 bases matching TRBD1. There are 16 residues in the CDR3. After removal of 8 bases from V and 0 bases from J, the junction contained 9 bases not matched to a gene. Per the germline V gene, CDR1 is SGHDN and CDR2 is FVKESK.

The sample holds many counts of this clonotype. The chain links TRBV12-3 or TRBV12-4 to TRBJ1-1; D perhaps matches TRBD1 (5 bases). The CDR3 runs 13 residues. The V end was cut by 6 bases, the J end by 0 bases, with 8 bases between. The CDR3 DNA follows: TGTGCCAGCAGGCAACAGGTGAACACTGAAGCTTTCTTT. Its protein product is CASRQQVNTEAFF.

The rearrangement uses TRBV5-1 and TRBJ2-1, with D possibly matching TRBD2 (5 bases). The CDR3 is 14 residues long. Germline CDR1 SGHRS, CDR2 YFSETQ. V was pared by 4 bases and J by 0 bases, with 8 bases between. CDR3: CASSQEVSYNEQFF. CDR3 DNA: TGCGCCAGCAGCCAGGAGGTCTCCTACAATGAGCAGTTCTTC.

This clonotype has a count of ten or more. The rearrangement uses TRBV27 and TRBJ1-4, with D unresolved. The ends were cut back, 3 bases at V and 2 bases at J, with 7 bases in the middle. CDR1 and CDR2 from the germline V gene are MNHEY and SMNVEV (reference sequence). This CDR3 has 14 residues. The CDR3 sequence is CASSFRGTNEKLFF. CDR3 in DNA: TGTGCCAGCAGTTTTAGAGGGACTAATGAAAAACTGTTTTTT.